These 10 T cell receptor beta chains were sequenced from one sample in a study of human T cells and chemical hapten exposure. As for time point: patch test 2, 6 weeks after DPC sensitization. Specified treatment: therapeutic diphenylcyclopropenone sensitization with weekly scalp DPC. TCRdb re-called the RACE reads through MiXCR, storing one row per CDR3 protein. Here the sample spans roughly 120,000 distinct CDR3 sequences, approximately 8.8% being singletons. This specimen consisted of whole blood, obtained in connection with sensitization to the hapten diphenylcyclopropenone (DPC). The receptors come from a woman aged 40 to 55 with alopecia areata. Some clones in this sample may be carry-over from other donors' samples.

There are a few counts of this clonotype. This chain joins TRBV6-2 or TRBV6-3 and TRBJ2-7, with a weak D call TRBD2 (5 bases). V gave up 1 base and J gave up 1 base, with 14 bases separating them. The CDR3 is made up of 16 amino acids. Germline V gene sequence: CDR1 MNHEY, CDR2 SVGEGT. The CDR3 coding sequence is TGTGCCAGCAGTTACTTGACCGGGGAGTGGTCCTACGAGCAGTACTTC. This translates into CASSYLTGEWSYEQYF.

This clonotype was detected ten times or more. V is TRBV19 and J is TRBJ2-3, with a tentative D call TRBD1 (6 bases). CDR3 length equals 15 residues. Germline assignment: CDR1 LNHDA and CDR2 SQIVND (reference sequence). V shed 6 bases and J shed 3 bases, with 16 bases lying between them. The CDR3, as DNA: TGTGCCAGTAGACCGATCCTCACAGGGACAGATACGCAGTATTTT. Its translation is CASRPILTGTDTQYF.

This clonotype was detected a few times. The chain combines TRBV28 with TRBJ1-2; D uncertain. This CDR3 region has 16 residues. In germline, CDR1 is MDHEN, CDR2 SYDVKM. V lost 3 bases and J 8 bases, leaving 22 bases between the germline ends. CDR3 amino acids: CASSFSRRITISGYTF. The DNA for the CDR3 is TGTGCCAGCAGTTTCTCCCGGCGGATAACTATTTCCGGCTACACCTTC.

The chain uses TRBV24-1 and TRBJ2-2, with D maybe TRBD1 (5 bases). Germline CDR1 reads KGHDR; CDR2 reads SFDVKD. V was clipped by 9 bases and J by 6 bases, with 13 bases between them. The CDR3 spans 13 residues. The CDR3 DNA reads as TGTGCCACCGGACAAGGGATTCCCGGGGAGCTGTTTTTT. Translated: CATGQGIPGELFF.

This clonotype occurred a few times. The chain recombines TRBV7-2 with TRBJ2-3; D is perhaps TRBD1 (6 bases). Trimming shortened V by 1 base and J by 0 bases, and 11 bases separated the two germline ends. The CDR3 extends over 16 amino acids. In germline, CDR1 is SGHTA, CDR2 FQGNSA. The CDR3 sequence: CASSLVGARSTDTQYF. The CDR3 DNA is TGTGCCAGCAGCTTAGTGGGGGCACGGAGCACAGATACGCAGTATTTT.

This rearrangement joins TRBV18 to TRBJ2-7; 7 nucleotides align to TRBD2. The CDR3 loop spans 19 amino acids. CDR1 is KGHSH, CDR2 LQKENI, per germline. J was trimmed by 3 bases and V by 5 bases; bases with no gene match: 22. CDR3 bases: TGTGCCAGCTCAACATGGGAGGGACGCGGCGCGAGGGGATACTACGAGCAGTACTTC. This encodes CASSTWEGRGARGYYEQYF.

There are many counts of this clonotype. The chain couples TRBV30 to TRBJ1-6; 8 positions agree with TRBD1. With V trimmed by 5 bases and J by 8 bases, 5 bases remained unmatched. This CDR3 contains 13 residues. The germline V gene encodes CDR1 GTSNPN and CDR2 SVGIG (reference sequence). The CDR3 sequence is CAWGDRGHSPLHF. CDR3 nucleotides: TGTGCCTGGGGCGACAGGGGACATTCACCCCTCCACTTT.

This clonotype appeared a few times. V and J are TRBV18 and TRBJ1-1; D may be TRBD1 (6 bases). V was shortened by 3 bases and J by 4 bases, with 12 bases between the two germline ends. From germline, CDR1 is KGHSH and CDR2 LQKENI. The CDR3 has 14 amino acids. The CDR3 loop is CASSPQGSATEAFF. The CDR3 bases are TGTGCCAGCTCACCGCAGGGGTCGGCCACTGAAGCTTTCTTT.

V gene TRBV6-5 combines with J gene TRBJ1-1; the D gene is possibly TRBD1 (6 bases). Trimming took 5 bases from V and 6 from J, leaving 22 bases between them. The CDR3 sequence is 16 residues long. The germline gives CDR1 MNHEY, CDR2 SVGAGI. CDR3 nucleotide sequence: TGTGCCAGCAGTCGAACCACGCGGGGGCGGGGCGCTGAAGCTTTCTTT. Residues: CASSRTTRGRGAEAFF.

This sequence joins TRBV19 and TRBJ2-7; D may be TRBD1 (6 bases). The CDR3 sequence is 16 residues long. Germline values: CDR1 LNHDA, CDR2 SQIVND (reference sequence). V lost 2 bases and J lost 2, with 16 bases in between. The CDR3 spells CASSIMAGAGAYEQYF. The CDR3 region has the DNA TGTGCCAGTAGTATAATGGCTGGAGCAGGGGCCTACGAGCAGTACTTC.